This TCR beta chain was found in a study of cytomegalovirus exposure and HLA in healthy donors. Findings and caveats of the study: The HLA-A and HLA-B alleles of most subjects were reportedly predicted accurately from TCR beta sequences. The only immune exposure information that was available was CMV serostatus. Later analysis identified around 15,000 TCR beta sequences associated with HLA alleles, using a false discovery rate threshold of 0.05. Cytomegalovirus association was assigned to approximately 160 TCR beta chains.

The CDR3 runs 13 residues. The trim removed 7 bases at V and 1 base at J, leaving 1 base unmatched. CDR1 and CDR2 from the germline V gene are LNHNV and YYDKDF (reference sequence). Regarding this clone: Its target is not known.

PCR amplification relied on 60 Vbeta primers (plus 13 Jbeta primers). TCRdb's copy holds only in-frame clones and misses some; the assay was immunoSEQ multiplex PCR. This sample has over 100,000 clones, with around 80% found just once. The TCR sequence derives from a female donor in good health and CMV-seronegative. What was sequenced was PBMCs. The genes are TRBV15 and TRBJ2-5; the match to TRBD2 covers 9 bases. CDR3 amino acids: CATTSGVQETQYF. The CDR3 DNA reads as TGTGCCACCACTAGCGGGGTCCAAGAGACCCAGTACTTC. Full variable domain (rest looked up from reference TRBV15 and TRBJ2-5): DAMVIQNPRYQVTQFGKPVTLSCSQTLNHNVMYWYQQKSSQAPKLLFHYYDKDFNNEADTPDNFQSRRPNTSFCFLDIRSPGLGDTAMYLCATTSGVQETQYFGPGTRLLVL.